The 32 T cell receptor beta chains reported below all come from one sample, sequenced in a study of blood T cell repertoires in COVID-19 (dated by TCRdb to the early 2020s). Receptor amplification or capture employed the immunoSEQ multiplex PCR assay. Not all clones reach the TCRdb copy of this immuneACCESS table, which keeps in-frame sequences only. Checked studies attribute under half of the gap to unresolved V genes and leave the rest unexplained. The sample includes some 110,000 clones, with around 87% observed a single time. About 8% of the sample lies in the top ten. The sequencing sample was made of peripheral blood. The receptors here all came from a human donor in a cohort sampled during active COVID-19.

The rearrangement uses TRBV24-1 and TRBJ2-1; TRBD1 is a possible D gene (5 bases). The CDR3 is 17 amino acids. Trimming removed 3 bases from V and 1 base from J, with 15 bases in between. Germline CDR1 is KGHDR and CDR2 is SFDVKD. This chain's CDR3 is CATSDVGHSISYNEQFF. Here the CDR3 DNA reads TGTGCCACCAGTGATGTTGGACACTCCATATCCTACAATGAGCAGTTCTTC.

This rearrangement joins TRBV3-1 (or the pseudogene TRBV3-2) to TRBJ1-2; no definite D call. Germline loops: CDR1 LGHDT, CDR2 YNNKEL (reference sequence). This CDR3 is built from 13 residues. Deletions cut 3 bases from V and 5 bases from J, with 10 bases between. The CDR3 DNA is TGTGCCAGCAGCCAGGGAGGGCGGTATGGCTACACCTTC. This translates into CASSQGGRYGYTF.

This clone occurred a few times. The gene calls are TRBV6-5 and TRBJ2-7; 8 bases map to TRBD1. V dropped 0 bases and J dropped 2; count of bases not matched to a gene: 6. The CDR3 totals 16 residues. Germline CDR1 is MNHEY and CDR2 is SVGAGI. The CDR3 DNA reads TGTGCCAGCAGTTACTCCTCAGGGGGCTATACCTACGAGCAGTACTTC. This gives the protein CASSYSSGGYTYEQYF.

The chain combines TRBV3-1 (or the pseudogene TRBV3-2) with TRBJ2-1; D call uncertain. The V end lost 0 bases, the J end lost 5 bases, and 11 bases lay between the germline ends. CDR3 length: 15 residues. Germline loops: CDR1 LGHDT, CDR2 YNNKEL (reference sequence). CDR3 coding DNA: TGTGCCAGCAGCCAAGATCACCAGGCCCACAATGAGCAGTTCTTC. It is translated as CASSQDHQAHNEQFF.

The rearrangement joins TRBV7-9 to TRBJ2-2; 7 bases line up with TRBD1. The CDR3 runs 15 residues. The germline CDR1 and CDR2 sequences are SEHNR and FQNEAQ (reference sequence). Unmatched junction bases numbered 7, after V lost 5 bases and J lost 4 bases. CDR3 bases: TGTGCCAGCAGCCAGAGAACAGGGGCCACCGGGGAGCTGTTTTTT. Its translation is CASSQRTGATGELFF.

There are a few counts of this clone. Other DNA sequences from this sample encode an identical CDR3 as well. The CDR3, as DNA: TGCGCCAGCAGCTTTCAGGGGAACTACGAGCAGTACTTC. Amino acid sequence: CASSFQGNYEQYF. The genes are TRBV5-1 and TRBJ2-7, with D possibly matching TRBD1 (6 bases). The CDR3 totals 13 residues. CDR1 and CDR2 from the germline V gene are SGHRS and YFSETQ. Trimming stripped 2 bases from V and 3 bases from J, with 9 bases between. Using reference TRBV5-1 and TRBJ2-7 for the parts outside the CDR3, the full variable domain is KAGVTQTPRYLIKTRGQQVTLSCSPISGHRSVSWYQQTPGQGLQFLFEYFSETQRNKGNFPGRFSGRQFSNSRSEMNVSTLELGDSALYLCASSFQGNYEQYFGPGTRLTVT.

The chain recombines TRBV5-1 with TRBJ2-1; TRBD2 might be the D (6 bases). V was pared by 0 bases and J by 7 bases, with 14 bases between. CDR3 size: 15 residues. In germline, CDR1 is SGHRS, CDR2 YFSETQ. CDR3 DNA: TGCGCCAGCAGCTTGGGACTAGAAACGTGGAATGAGCAGTTCTTC. Translated: CASSLGLETWNEQFF.

The chain employs TRBV5-8 and TRBJ1-1; D remains unclear. Germline V gene lookup returns CDR1 SGHTS and CDR2 YDEGEE. The CDR3 totals 12 residues. Deletions cut 4 bases from V and 1 base from J, with 5 bases between. CDR3 in amino acids: CASSRGNTEAFF. The CDR3 region has the DNA TGTGCCAGCAGCCGGGGGAACACTGAAGCTTTCTTT.

The chain uses TRBV12-5 and TRBJ2-1, with 8 bases identical to TRBD2. The CDR3 extends over 17 amino acids. Germline CDR1 reads LGHNT; CDR2 reads FRNRAP. V shed 5 bases and J 4 bases; nucleotides not matched to a gene: 13. CDR3 sequence reads: CASGPPLGVAGYNEQFF. The CDR3 coding sequence is TGTGCTAGTGGTCCCCCACTCGGGGTAGCGGGGTACAATGAGCAGTTCTTC.

CDR3 in DNA: TGTGCCAGCAGATCAGGGACAGGGGGCGCGGATACGCAGTATTTT. Amino acid sequence: CASRSGTGGADTQYF. The chain joins TRBV2 to TRBJ2-3; 12 nucleotides match TRBD1. Per germline, CDR1 SNHLY and CDR2 FYNNEI. Trimming cost V 6 bases and J 6 bases; bases outside gene matches: 7. The CDR3 has 15 amino acids.

The chain carries TRBV12-2 and TRBJ2-1; the table assigns TRBD2, which was not confirmed against the DNA. TRBV12-2 corresponds to a pseudogene. This CDR3 spans 18 amino acids. The CDR3 here is CASRPRGSGGSSYNEQFF. CDR3 bases: TGTGCAAGTCGCCCCCGGGGTAGCGGGGGAAGCTCCTACAATGAGCAGTTCTTC.

V is TRBV2 and J is TRBJ2-2, with 7 bases matching TRBD1. Germline-derived CDR1 and CDR2 are SNHLY and FYNNEI. The CDR3 totals 16 residues. V lost 3 bases to trimming and J lost 1 base; unmatched junction nucleotides: 5. The CDR3 DNA follows: TGTGCCAGCAGTGAGTTCGGGACAGTGAACACCGGGGAGCTGTTTTTT. Encoded protein: CASSEFGTVNTGELFF.

V and J are TRBV28 and TRBJ2-1; 7 nucleotides align to TRBD2. This CDR3 spans 14 amino acids. The germline V gene encodes CDR1 MDHEN and CDR2 SYDVKM. Unmatched junction bases numbered 14, after V lost 11 bases and J lost 7 bases. The DNA for the CDR3 is TGTGCCTCGCAGAGGAGAGGGGAGGGGAATGAGCAGTTCTTC. Translated: CASQRRGEGNEQFF.

V usage is TRBV11-3 and J usage is TRBJ1-1; TRBD1 matches at 8 bases. CDR1 is SGHNT, CDR2 YENEEA, per germline. V lost 6 bases and J lost 4; bases outside the gene matches: 7. There are 14 residues in the CDR3. The CDR3 region is CASSPRQGSTEAFF. CDR3 sequence (DNA): TGTGCCAGCAGTCCTAGACAGGGGAGCACTGAAGCTTTCTTT.

The chain has TRBV3-1 (or the pseudogene TRBV3-2) and TRBJ2-7; possibly TRBD2 for D (6 bases). There are 15 residues in the CDR3. Looked up from germline, CDR1 is LGHDT and CDR2 is YNNKEL (reference sequence). The V end lost 2 bases, the J end lost 2 bases, and 13 bases lay between the germline ends. This CDR3 reads CASSQRSGPTYEQYF. CDR3 bases: TGTGCCAGCAGCCAACGGAGCGGGCCCACCTACGAGCAGTACTTC.

DNA for the CDR3: TGCGCCAGCAGCGTGCGGACAGGTCATAATTCACCCCTCCACTTT. This translates into CASSVRTGHNSPLHF. The chain employs TRBV5-1 and TRBJ1-6, with 7 bases matching TRBD1. CDR1 SGHRS and CDR2 YFSETQ come from the germline V gene. The CDR3 totals 15 residues. The V segment lost 4 bases and the J segment 5 bases; nucleotides outside the gene matches: 6.

The genes are TRBV3-1 (or the pseudogene TRBV3-2) and TRBJ2-5; 8 bases agree with TRBD2. V lost 6 bases to trimming and J lost 7 bases; unmatched junction nucleotides: 19. Germline V gene data show CDR1 as LGHDT and CDR2 as YNNKEL (reference sequence). The CDR3 loop spans 17 amino acids. The CDR3, as DNA: TGTGCCAGCAGTCATTCGACGGGCGGGGGGCCTGGAGGGACCCAGTACTTC. Protein product: CASSHSTGGGPGGTQYF.

The chain is built from TRBV7-9 and TRBJ2-3; 10 bases line up with TRBD2. The germline gives CDR1 SEHNR, CDR2 FQNEAQ (reference sequence). J was trimmed by 5 bases and V by 2 bases; bases with no gene match: 4. There are 15 residues in the CDR3. CDR3 loop: CASSLTSGTGDTQYF. CDR3 in DNA: TGTGCCAGCAGCTTAACTAGCGGGACGGGAGATACGCAGTATTTT.

The chain joins TRBV5-4 to TRBJ1-4, with 12 bases aligning to TRBD1. The CDR3 length is 14 residues. CDR1 SGHNT and CDR2 YYREEE come from the germline V gene (reference sequence). Unmatched junction bases numbered 5, after V lost 4 bases and J lost 10 bases. The CDR3 nucleotides are TGTGCCAGCAGCCCGGGACAGGGGGCAGTAAAACTGTTTTTT. This sequence encodes CASSPGQGAVKLFF.

Here the CDR3 DNA reads TGTGCCAGCAGTGACGGCCGTTTATATGGCTACACCTTC. As protein: CASSDGRLYGYTF. The chain has TRBV6-4 and TRBJ1-2; unclear D gene. V was clipped by 2 bases and J by 5 bases, with 9 bases between them. The CDR3 consists of 13 residues. Germline CDR1 and CDR2: MRHNA and SNTAGT.

The chain couples TRBV19 to TRBJ2-3; 11 bases match TRBD2. J gave up 6 bases and V 4 bases, and 6 bases lay outside the gene matches. The germline CDR1 and CDR2 sequences are LNHDA and SQIVND (reference sequence). The CDR3 has 15 residues. This chain's CDR3 is CASSTLAGGGDTQYF. In DNA, the CDR3 is TGTGCCAGTAGTACCTTAGCGGGAGGGGGGGATACGCAGTATTTT.

This clone has just one count. The chain employs TRBV6-6 and TRBJ2-2, with a tentative D call TRBD1 (5 bases). Looked up from germline, CDR1 is MNHNY and CDR2 is SVGAGI (reference sequence). The CDR3 is 15 residues long. Deletions cut 4 bases from V and 1 base from J, with 10 bases between. This CDR3 is CASSLKGRNTGELFF. CDR3 bases: TGTGCCAGCAGTTTAAAGGGGCGGAACACCGGGGAGCTGTTTTTT.

This chain connects TRBV27 to TRBJ1-5, with TRBD1 matching 9 bases. CDR3 size: 15 residues. V was clipped by 4 bases and J by 6 bases; unmatched bases: 7. Per germline, CDR1 MNHEY and CDR2 SMNVEV (reference sequence). DNA for the CDR3: TGTGCCAGCAGTTCCTTCGGGACAGGGATTCAGCCCCAGCATTTT. Translated: CASSSFGTGIQPQHF.

This chain joins TRBV28 and TRBJ1-2; TRBD1 might be the D (5 bases). The germline V gene has CDR1 MDHEN and CDR2 SYDVKM. V shed 7 bases and J shed 6 bases, with 15 bases lying between them. This CDR3 has 13 residues. The CDR3 sequence is CASTSRAYDGYTF. In nucleotides, the CDR3 is TGTGCCAGCACAAGCAGGGCCTATGATGGCTACACCTTC.

This clone was found a few times. The rearrangement links TRBV12-3 or TRBV12-4 to TRBJ1-2, with D perhaps TRBD1 (5 bases). With 3 bases removed from V and 9 bases from J, the gap between germline ends came to 14 bases. The CDR3 has 13 residues. CDR3 nucleotide sequence: TGTGCCAGCAGTTTCGGTGGAGCAGGGCGCTACACCTTC. Translating it yields CASSFGGAGRYTF.

V gene TRBV29-1 combines with J gene TRBJ2-3; TRBD2 agrees at 7 bases. CDR1 and CDR2 (germline): SQVTM, ANQGSEA. This CDR3 spans 15 amino acids. V was pared by 4 bases and J by 0 bases, with 7 bases of the junction left unmatched. This CDR3 is CSVVTPSGSTDTQYF. The CDR3 coding sequence is TGCAGCGTTGTCACCCCTAGCGGAAGCACAGATACGCAGTATTTT.

The J gene is TRBJ2-1, the V gene TRBV5-4, with TRBD1 matching over 10 bases. Germline V gives CDR1 SGHNT, CDR2 YYREEE (reference sequence). The V segment lost 4 bases and the J segment 7 bases; nucleotides outside the gene matches: 8. The CDR3 runs 15 residues. CDR3 in amino acids: CASSPPGTGVNEQFF. CDR3 DNA sequence: TGTGCCAGCAGCCCCCCGGGGACAGGGGTGAATGAGCAGTTCTTC.

The chain is built from TRBV11-1 and TRBJ1-2, with D unresolved. Trimming removed 2 bases from V and 2 bases from J, with 9 bases in between. The CDR3 is 14 residues long. CDR1 is SGHAT and CDR2 is FQDESV in the germline V gene (reference sequence). The chain's CDR3 is CASSLRAGNYGYTF. CDR3 DNA: TGTGCCAGCAGCTTAAGGGCGGGGAACTATGGCTACACCTTC. Full variable domain (rest looked up from reference TRBV11-1 and TRBJ1-2): EAEVAQSPRYKITEKSQAVAFWCDPISGHATLYWYRQILGQGPELLVQFQDESVVDDSQLPKDRFSAERLKGVDSTLKIQPAELGDSAMYLCASSLRAGNYGYTFGSGTRLTVV.

V and J are TRBV27 and TRBJ1-5, with 9 bases aligning to TRBD1. Germline V gives CDR1 MNHEY, CDR2 SMNVEV (reference sequence). There are 15 residues in the CDR3. Unmatched junction bases numbered 6, after V lost 2 bases and J lost 7 bases. CDR3 sequence: CASSLRGQGWQPQHF. Here the CDR3 DNA reads TGTGCCAGCAGTTTAAGAGGACAGGGGTGGCAGCCCCAGCATTTT.

This chain connects TRBV11-1 to TRBJ1-1; the match to TRBD1 covers 7 bases. The germline V gene encodes CDR1 SGHAT and CDR2 FQDESV (reference sequence). The CDR3 is made up of 16 amino acids. With V trimmed by 1 base and J by 3 bases, 8 bases remained unmatched. CDR3 loop: CASSLGGTGEDTEAFF. CDR3 in DNA: TGTGCCAGCAGCTTAGGGGGCACAGGGGAGGACACTGAAGCTTTCTTT.

V and J are TRBV28 and TRBJ2-7, with TRBD2 identical over 8 bases. Germline V gene lookup returns CDR1 MDHEN and CDR2 SYDVKM. Losses at the gene ends were 8 bases for V and 2 bases for J; bases not matched to a gene: 11. The CDR3 runs to 15 residues. This CDR3 reads CASQPASSGTYEQYF. In DNA, the CDR3 is TGTGCCAGCCAACCCGCGAGTAGCGGGACCTACGAGCAGTACTTC.

The rearrangement uses TRBV10-3 and TRBJ1-1; 11 bases fit TRBD1. Trimming at V came to 6 bases and at J to 2 bases, leaving 2 bases not matched to a gene. This CDR3 region has 14 residues. Germline V gives CDR1 ENHRY, CDR2 SYGVKD. The CDR3 coding sequence is TGTGCCATCAGGGGGACAGGGGGAAACACTGAAGCTTTCTTT. Translating gives CAIRGTGGNTEAFF.